Following are 18 T cell receptor beta chains from one sample sequenced in a study of blood T cell repertoires in COVID-19. Repertoires were generated with immunoSEQ multiplex PCR, while TCRdb's copy carries only in-frame clones and drops some. The top ten clones hold around 6.9% of a sample with around 95,000 clones, roughly 87% of them seen once. Material for sequencing was peripheral blood. These receptors all come from a young man in a cohort sampled during active COVID-19.

The CDR3 nucleotides are TGTGCCAGCAGCCAAAATGAAAAACTGTTTTTT. Its protein product is CASSQNEKLFF. The chain links TRBV12-3 or TRBV12-4 to TRBJ1-4; no definite D call. The CDR3 runs to 11 residues. The ends were cut back, 6 bases at V and 5 bases at J, with 4 bases in the middle.

V gene TRBV30 combines with J gene TRBJ2-7; TRBD1 agrees at 7 bases. This CDR3 is built from 11 residues. J gave up 6 bases and V 4 bases, and 3 bases lay outside the gene matches. CDR1 and CDR2 (germline): GTSNPN, SVGIG (reference sequence). The DNA for the CDR3 is TGTGCCTGGACCACAGGGGTCGAGCAGTACTTC. It translates to CAWTTGVEQYF. The full variable domain, rest sourced from reference TRBV30 and TRBJ2-7, is SQTIHQWPATLVQPVGSPLSLECTVEGTSNPNLYWYRQAAGRGLQLLFYSVGIGQISSEVPQNLSASRPQDRQFILSSKKLLLSDSGFYLCAWTTGVEQYFGPGTRLTVT.

The chain links TRBV6-5 to TRBJ2-7; the D gene is possibly TRBD1 (5 bases). CDR1 and CDR2 from the germline V gene are MNHEY and SVGAGI. The CDR3 consists of 14 residues. The V gene lost 6 bases and the J gene lost 2 bases, with 14 bases spanning the gap. The chain's CDR3 is CASSRRPGTYEQYF. CDR3 sequence (DNA): TGTGCCAGCAGCCGACGTCCAGGGACCTACGAGCAGTACTTC.

The chain carries TRBV5-4 and TRBJ1-6; D gene uncertain. There are 13 residues in the CDR3. Germline assignment: CDR1 SGHNT and CDR2 YYREEE (reference sequence). Trimming took off 0 bases at V and 7 bases at J, with 5 bases between the two ends. The CDR3 protein is CASSLDSNSPLHF. In nucleotides, the CDR3 is TGTGCCAGCAGCTTGGACAGCAATTCACCCCTCCACTTT.

This clone was detected a few times. The chain is built from TRBV5-4 and TRBJ2-7, with 8 bases identical to TRBD1. The CDR3 consists of 15 residues. V dropped 4 bases and J dropped 1; count of bases not matched to a gene: 7. Per germline, CDR1 SGHNT and CDR2 YYREEE (reference sequence). The CDR3 spells CASSAQQGVSYEQYF. The CDR3 coding sequence is TGTGCCAGCAGCGCCCAACAGGGGGTATCCTACGAGCAGTACTTC.

The V call is TRBV3-1 (or the pseudogene TRBV3-2), the J call TRBJ2-5, with a tentative D call TRBD2 (6 bases). V was pared by 1 base and J by 13 bases, with 13 bases between. The length of the CDR3 is 12 residues. Germline loops: CDR1 LGHDT, CDR2 YNNKEL (reference sequence). The chain's CDR3 is CASSQGSGESYF. The CDR3 nucleotides read TGTGCCAGCAGCCAAGGTTCGGGGGAATCGTACTTC.

This chain links TRBV6-2 or TRBV6-3 with TRBJ1-2, with TRBD1 matching 7 bases. Germline CDR1 and CDR2: MNHEY and SVGEGT. This CDR3 is 12 amino acids long. The V segment lost 2 bases and the J segment 8 bases; nucleotides outside the gene matches: 2. For the CDR3, the DNA is TGTGCCAGCAGTTACGCAGGGGGAGGCTACACCTTC. The encoded protein is CASSYAGGGYTF.

This clone was recorded once. This chain uses TRBV18 with TRBJ1-2; 7 bases are a match to TRBD1. V was clipped by 1 base and J by 0 bases; unmatched bases: 2. Looked up from germline, CDR1 is KGHSH and CDR2 is LQKENI. This CDR3 is 15 amino acids long. As DNA, the CDR3 is TGTGCCAGCTCACCACGGGACAGACCTAACTATGGCTACACCTTC. It translates to CASSPRDRPNYGYTF.

This chain connects TRBV4-3 to TRBJ1-2; the match to TRBD1 covers 7 bases. The CDR3 has 13 amino acids. Trimming cost V 0 bases and J 8 bases; bases outside gene matches: 3. CDR1 and CDR2 from the germline V gene are LGHNA and YSLEER. The CDR3 spells CASSQEGGTGYTF. The CDR3, as DNA: TGCGCCAGCAGCCAAGAAGGGGGCACCGGCTACACCTTC.

The rearrangement links TRBV7-3 to TRBJ2-7; a possible D gene is TRBD1 (5 bases). This CDR3 is 12 amino acids long. Trimming pared 4 bases from V and 5 bases from J, leaving 9 bases between. Germline loops: CDR1 SGHTA, CDR2 FQGTGA. The DNA for the CDR3 is TGTGCCAGCAGCTCGCAGGGTGACGAGCAGTACTTC. It specifies CASSSQGDEQYF.

The chain links TRBV7-6 to TRBJ1-1; TRBD1 aligns across 11 bases. CDR3 length: 15 residues. Germline assignment: CDR1 SGHVS and CDR2 FNYEAQ. V dropped 5 bases and J dropped 5; count of bases not matched to a gene: 7. CDR3 coding DNA: TGTGCCAGCAGCCCCCCGGACAGGGGGCTTACTGAAGCTTTCTTT. Its protein product is CASSPPDRGLTEAFF.

The genes are TRBV5-1 and TRBJ1-2; D is perhaps TRBD1 (6 bases). Germline CDR1 SGHRS, CDR2 YFSETQ. This CDR3 region has 18 residues. The ends were cut back, 1 base at V and 0 bases at J, with 19 bases in the middle. CDR3 region: CASSLTETGGGTNYGYTF. In nucleotides, the CDR3 is TGCGCCAGCAGCTTGACCGAGACAGGCGGCGGAACTAACTATGGCTACACCTTC.

The gene calls are TRBV6-6 and TRBJ2-7; possible D gene TRBD2, 6 bases. V lost 3 bases, J lost 4 bases, and 16 bases lay in between. The germline V gene has CDR1 MNHNY and CDR2 SVGAGI (reference sequence). The CDR3 covers 15 residues. CDR3 protein: CASSYQASVPYEQYF. CDR3 DNA: TGTGCCAGCAGTTATCAGGCTAGCGTGCCTTACGAGCAGTACTTC.

This clone was detected only once. The chain uses TRBV9 and TRBJ2-1, with TRBD2 as a possible D gene (6 bases). The CDR3 extends over 14 amino acids. V shed 3 bases and J shed 1 base, with 8 bases lying between them. CDR1 is SGDLS and CDR2 is YYNGEE in the germline V gene. CDR3 loop: CASSAGLSYNEQFF. The DNA of the CDR3 is TGTGCCAGCAGCGCCGGACTATCCTACAATGAGCAGTTCTTC.

This clone was seen more than once but under ten times. The rearrangement uses TRBV19 and TRBJ2-1, with a possible D match to TRBD2 (5 bases). The germline V gene encodes CDR1 LNHDA and CDR2 SQIVND (reference sequence). Deletions cut 5 bases from V and 10 bases from J, with 9 bases between. CDR3 size: 11 residues. CDR3 sequence reads: CASSSTGEQFF. The CDR3 DNA is TGTGCCAGTAGTTCGACGGGGGAGCAGTTCTTC.

This chain links TRBV6-1 with TRBJ2-3; no definite D call. The V end lost 1 base, the J end lost 6 bases, and 14 bases lay between the germline ends. This CDR3 has 15 amino acids. Germline V gives CDR1 MNHNS, CDR2 SASEGT. The CDR3 nucleotides are TGTGCCAGCAGTGAAGGGCTTGACATCTCGGATACGCAGTATTTT. It translates to CASSEGLDISDTQYF.

The V gene is TRBV30, the J gene TRBJ1-1; possibly TRBD1 for D (6 bases). V was cut by 3 bases and J by 10 bases, with 15 bases left in between. The CDR3 consists of 12 residues. Germline assignment: CDR1 GTSNPN and CDR2 SVGIG (reference sequence). The CDR3 region has the DNA TGTGCCTGGAGGACAGGACCGTCCAGAGCTTTCTTT. Its protein is CAWRTGPSRAFF. Full variable domain (outside the CDR3, taken from reference TRBV30 and TRBJ1-1): SQTIHQWPATLVQPVGSPLSLECTVEGTSNPNLYWYRQAAGRGLQLLFYSVGIGQISSEVPQNLSASRPQDRQFILSSKKLLLSDSGFYLCAWRTGPSRAFFGQGTRLTVV.

This chain links TRBV5-4 with TRBJ1-4, with a tentative D call TRBD1 (6 bases). CDR3 size: 15 residues. CDR1 and CDR2 from the germline V gene are SGHNT and YYREEE (reference sequence). V was cut by 1 base and J by 4 bases, with 11 bases left in between. The CDR3 sequence is CASSLYGGRNEKLFF. The CDR3 bases are TGTGCCAGCAGCTTGTATGGGGGCCGTAATGAAAAACTGTTTTTT.